Listed below are T cell receptor beta chains from one sample, sequenced in a study of human T cells and chemical hapten exposure. TCRdb recomputed calls from the RACE reads with MiXCR, one row per CDR3 protein. This table has 85,000 to 130,000 distinct CDR3 sequences, around 12% appearing once. The sample here was whole blood, taken in connection with sensitization to the hapten diphenylcyclopropenone (DPC). These receptors all stem from a woman aged 45 to 65 with alopecia areata. Some clones in this sample may be carry-over from other donors' samples. The conserved cysteine and the conserved F or W are not part of the CDR3 here.

J: TRBJ2-7; V: TRBV28; CDR3: ASSTSFPLAEY
J: TRBJ2-3; V: TRBV9; CDR3: ASSVALAGGTDTQY
J: TRBJ1-1; V: TRBV28; CDR3: ASTLTATAPNTEAF
J: TRBJ1-2; V: TRBV7-8; CDR3: ASSTGQTLRGYT
J: TRBJ2-5; V: TRBV12-3/TRBV12-4; CDR3: ASSRTEAQETQY
J: TRBJ2-3; V: TRBV28; CDR3: ASSSSNTDTQY
J: TRBJ2-5; V: TRBV7-8; CDR3: ASSPRAQGLGETQY
J: TRBJ2-4; V: TRBV28; CDR3: ASSLVSKNIQY
J: TRBJ2-5; V: TRBV5-1; CDR3: ASSFSPIAGVQETQY
J: TRBJ1-1; V: TRBV5-6; CDR3: ASSLARVTEAF
J: TRBJ1-1; V: TRBV12-3/TRBV12-4; CDR3: ASSLSPPGRAF
J: TRBJ1-2; V: TRBV6-5; CDR3: ASSSSVPGGYGYT
J: TRBJ2-5; V: TRBV29-1; CDR3: SVAPATGRETQY
J: TRBJ2-7; V: TRBV18; CDR3: ASSPSSYEQY
J: TRBJ2-3; V: TRBV6-5; CDR3: ASSAPGGSSTDTQY
J: TRBJ2-1; V: TRBV27; CDR3: ASSPGRLAGGVDEQF
J: TRBJ2-3; V: TRBV29-1; CDR3: SVADVGASTDTQY
J: TRBJ1-2; V: TRBV5-4; CDR3: ASSQDRYHYGYT
J: TRBJ1-2; V: TRBV20-1; CDR3: SASIDGAYGYT
J: TRBJ2-2; V: TRBV28; CDR3: ASRSRQNANTGELF
J: TRBJ2-5; V: TRBV5-8; CDR3: ASSMDGTKTQY
J: TRBJ1-1; V: TRBV29-1; CDR3: SVDSRTMGTEAF
J: TRBJ2-2; V: TRBV12-2; CDR3: ASRVDRETRNTGELF
J: TRBJ2-7; V: TRBV20-1; CDR3: SAPPGSLIYEQY
J: TRBJ2-1; V: TRBV3-1; CDR3: ASSTGLAGEQF
J: TRBJ1-2; V: TRBV4-1; CDR3: ASSQYPGGQGGDYGYT
J: TRBJ2-7; V: TRBV7-2; CDR3: ASSLTVLGEQY
J: TRBJ1-3; V: TRBV3-1; CDR3: ASSQDIPGPSGGIY
J: TRBJ2-7; V: TRBV11-2; CDR3: ASSLLADSYEQY
J: TRBJ1-4; V: TRBV7-2; CDR3: ASSFTGTVDKLF
J: TRBJ1-2; V: TRBV27; CDR3: ASSLTRETNYGYT
J: TRBJ1-4; V: TRBV3-1; CDR3: ASSQGGGTNEKLF
J: TRBJ2-1; V: TRBV10-2; CDR3: ASSVGGLPNEQF
J: TRBJ2-7; V: TRBV6-2/TRBV6-3; CDR3: ASSYSNVNEQY
J: TRBJ2-6; V: TRBV27; CDR3: ASSLTGTGGMAGANVLT
J: TRBJ1-4; V: TRBV11-2; CDR3: ASSHLAPRFANEKLF
J: TRBJ2-7; V: TRBV5-1; CDR3: ASSFADEQY
J: TRBJ1-1; V: TRBV18; CDR3: ASSDSSGTEAF
J: TRBJ2-1; V: TRBV28; CDR3: ASSFLLAGASNEQF
J: TRBJ2-5; V: TRBV29-1; CDR3: SAGPPQETQY
J: TRBJ1-1; V: TRBV20-1; CDR3: SARDPRGGMAEAF
J: TRBJ2-7; V: TRBV7-9; CDR3: ASSLAGAGYEQY
J: TRBJ1-4; V: TRBV2; CDR3: ASRFEIGEKLF
J: TRBJ2-6; V: TRBV5-1; CDR3: ASSFRADLPSGANVLT
J: TRBJ1-1; V: TRBV28; CDR3: ASIGPGQIVVTEAF
J: TRBJ2-1; V: TRBV6-1; CDR3: ASRQTGAGGNEQF
J: TRBJ2-7; V: TRBV6-2/TRBV6-3; CDR3: ASSYPDSTDYEQY
J: TRBJ1-1; V: TRBV7-9; CDR3: ASSFRGRDTEAF
J: TRBJ2-1; V: TRBV11-3; CDR3: ASSLDRASSYNEQF
J: TRBJ2-1; V: TRBV11-3; CDR3: ASSSSRGQGNEQF
J: TRBJ1-5; V: TRBV6-1; CDR3: ASSALDRGNQPQH
J: TRBJ1-1; V: TRBV7-2; CDR3: ASSPSVRVTKGTEAF
J: TRBJ2-6; V: TRBV6-1; CDR3: ASTGTGSFSGANVLT
J: TRBJ1-5; V: TRBV29-1; CDR3: SVQRGSNQPQH
J: TRBJ2-1; V: TRBV4-1; CDR3: ASSQDPSGRRYEQF
J: TRBJ2-7; V: TRBV28; CDR3: ASSITNRGEQY
J: TRBJ2-2; V: TRBV5-8; CDR3: ASSLTGDGTGELF
J: TRBJ2-1; V: TRBV6-2/TRBV6-3; CDR3: ASSLSGGAYNEQF
J: TRBJ2-5; V: TRBV18; CDR3: ASSPREGTQETQY
J: TRBJ1-1; V: TRBV6-2/TRBV6-3; CDR3: ASRRQGANTEAF